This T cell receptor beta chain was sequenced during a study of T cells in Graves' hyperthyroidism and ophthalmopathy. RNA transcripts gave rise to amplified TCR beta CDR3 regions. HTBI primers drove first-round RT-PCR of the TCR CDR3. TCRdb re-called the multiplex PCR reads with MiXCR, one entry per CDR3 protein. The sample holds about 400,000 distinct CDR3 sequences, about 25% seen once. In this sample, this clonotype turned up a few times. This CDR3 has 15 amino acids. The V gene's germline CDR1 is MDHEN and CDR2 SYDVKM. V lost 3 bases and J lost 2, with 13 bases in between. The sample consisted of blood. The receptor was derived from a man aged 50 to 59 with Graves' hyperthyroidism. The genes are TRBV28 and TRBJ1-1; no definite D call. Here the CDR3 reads CASSLMGSFNTEAFF. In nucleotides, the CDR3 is TGTGCCAGCAGTTTGATGGGCTCGTTCAACACTGAAGCTTTCTTT.